The rows below give T cell receptor beta chains drawn from one sample of a study of technical replicates of blood from a handful of donors. The method was immunoSEQ multiplex PCR; TCRdb's version includes in-frame clones alone and lacks a portion of them. The repertoire holds tens of thousands of clones, with approximately 90% as singletons. The sequenced sample was T cells isolated from PBMCs. These receptors were obtained from a human donor in good health. The CDR3 runs from the conserved cysteine through the conserved F or W. A D gene is named only where the DNA matches it firmly. For some rows the clone size is stated as once, few or many, or as a class when expanded; others skip it.

clone_size	d_call	v_call	j_call	cdr3_aa
NA	NA	TRBV19	TRBJ1-1	CASSMSLTGGTEAFF
NA	NA	TRBV4-3	TRBJ2-7	CASSQAVVWGEGNHEQYF
few	TRBD2	TRBV27	TRBJ2-7	CASSLSRGGNEQYF
NA	NA	TRBV5-1	TRBJ2-7	CASSLGYLGHPYF
NA	NA	TRBV27	TRBJ1-1	CASRPGGGAGEAFF
NA	NA	TRBV19	TRBJ2-7	CASSPGDSYEQYF
NA	NA	TRBV2	TRBJ1-2	CASSDSYGYTF
NA	TRBD1	TRBV5-6	TRBJ2-7	CASSSQGKQYF
NA	TRBD2	TRBV4-2	TRBJ2-7	CASSPRDYSGSSAYEQYF
NA	NA	TRBV5-1	TRBJ2-1	CASSLVSAGNSYNEQFF
NA	TRBD1	TRBV6-4	TRBJ2-3	CASSATGGAWVDTQYF
NA	TRBD1	TRBV11-3	TRBJ1-4	CASSWGTERNEKLFF
NA	TRBD2	TRBV5-1	TRBJ2-3	CASSSAGGRDTQYF
few	TRBD1	TRBV10-2	TRBJ2-1	CASSEQGAYNEQFF
NA	NA	TRBV7-9	TRBJ1-5	CASSLLAGPEQPQHF
NA	TRBD1	TRBV6-1	TRBJ2-3	CASSPGTGYTDTQYF
once	NA	TRBV5-1	TRBJ1-3	CASSLGTAGNTIYF
NA	TRBD1	TRBV2	TRBJ2-4	CASGTGGENIQYF
NA	NA	TRBV4-1	TRBJ2-7	CASSQLTLGGTYEQYF
NA	TRBD2	TRBV7-7	TRBJ2-1	CASSLGTSSMYEQFF
NA	TRBD2	TRBV19	TRBJ2-2	CASAPAGGTNTGELFF
NA	TRBD1	TRBV11-3	TRBJ2-3	CASSKDRVINTQYF
once	NA	TRBV28	TRBJ2-7	CASSGGQSSYEQYF
once	TRBD1	TRBV30	TRBJ2-2	CAWRQTGDKAGELFF
NA	TRBD1	TRBV18	TRBJ2-2	CASSPRDRSSGTGELFF
NA	NA	TRBV6-1	TRBJ1-5	CASSLRAPSNQPQHF
NA	NA	TRBV7-2	TRBJ2-7	CASSLGAQHYEQYF
once	NA	TRBV10-3	TRBJ2-1	CALGLDSYNEQFF
NA	TRBD2	TRBV11-2	TRBJ2-7	CASSFRGGSSYEQYF
NA	NA	TRBV19	TRBJ2-1	CASSDTSNNEQFF
NA	NA	TRBV28	TRBJ2-3	CASSSSSTDTQYF
NA	NA	TRBV6-5	TRBJ2-5	CASSYLAQETQYF
once	NA	TRBV7-2	TRBJ2-1	CASSLTGSSYNEQFF
NA	NA	TRBV10-1	TRBJ2-7	CASSDQVQIYEQYF
NA	NA	TRBV27	TRBJ2-7	CASSLAPSYEQYF
NA	NA	TRBV10-3	TRBJ1-1	CAIKAGGNTEAFF
NA	NA	TRBV5-8	TRBJ2-7	CASSLRWASGQYF
NA	NA	TRBV7-8	TRBJ1-2	CASSLFGVDGYTF
NA	TRBD1	TRBV7-2	TRBJ1-5	CASSSTGANQPQHF
NA	NA	TRBV7-9	TRBJ2-5	CASSPRETQYF
NA	TRBD1	TRBV6-6	TRBJ1-1	CASKIRGQGGTEAFF
NA	NA	TRBV30	TRBJ1-1	CAWDGGVYFMNTEAFF
NA	NA	TRBV5-1	TRBJ1-2	CASSLTGYGYGYTF
NA	NA	TRBV5-1	TRBJ1-2	CASSKDPGQVYGYTF
NA	NA	TRBV2	TRBJ2-7	CASRPGAPYEQYF
NA	TRBD1	TRBV5-6	TRBJ2-1	CASSFDRGSYNEQFF
NA	NA	TRBV7-2	TRBJ2-1	CASSLLGGDNEQFF
few	NA	TRBV21-1	TRBJ2-7	CASSKGTRSSYEQYF
NA	NA	TRBV11-3	TRBJ2-2	CASSLRQVTGELFF
NA	TRBD1	TRBV19	TRBJ2-7	CASSITGGYEQYF
NA	TRBD2	TRBV7-9	TRBJ2-7	CASSFQFSGEGQQYF
NA	TRBD2	TRBV11-2	TRBJ2-7	CASSLAGGSYEQYF
NA	NA	TRBV28	TRBJ1-1	CASSSQLRRSNTEAFF
NA	NA	TRBV11-3	TRBJ1-3	CASSGARGNTIYF
NA	TRBD2	TRBV9	TRBJ2-1	CASSVAGGLNEQFF
NA	NA	TRBV19	TRBJ2-6	CASSARPYLSSGANVLTF